This TCR beta chain was recorded in a study of blood T cell repertoires in COVID-19. About the research overall: Acute and convalescent COVID-19 samples came from the United States, Italy and Spain. Sources were T cells, B-cell-depleted T cells, or PBMCs; the material itself was cDNA or gDNA.

Repertoires were generated with immunoSEQ multiplex PCR, while TCRdb's copy carries only in-frame clones and drops some. The data show some 200,000 clones, approximately 86% seen once. Germline CDR1 and CDR2: SGHRS and YFSETQ. The CDR3 loop spans 14 amino acids. Trimming removed 4 bases from V and 9 bases from J; junction bases left unmatched: 7. The sequencing sample was made of peripheral blood. The source of this sequence is a man between 18 and 35 years old with active or convalescent COVID-19. The rearrangement uses TRBV5-1 and TRBJ1-5; 10 bases fit TRBD1. The CDR3 is CASSLGQGIGPQHF. The CDR3, as DNA: TGCGCCAGCAGCCTGGGACAGGGGATAGGGCCCCAGCATTTT.